This T cell receptor beta chain was found in a study of post-analysis software for immune sequencing data. Study in general: Patients had relapsing-remitting, secondary progressive or progressive-relapsing multiple sclerosis; some lacked subtype.

The V gene end was trimmed by 1 base and the J gene end by 13 bases; junction bases not matched to a gene: 13. This CDR3 spans 16 amino acids. Germline-derived CDR1 and CDR2 are SGHDT and YYEEEE. Findings and caveats of the study: Patients with multiple sclerosis recorded significantly lower normalized Chao1 diversity than controls, the study found. TRBV5-6, TRBV5-1 and TRBV20-1 belonged to a set of a handful of TRBV segments that were more frequent in patients than controls.

Remarks on this clonotype: The antigen is not known.

Unique molecular identifiers tagged the TCR beta cDNA libraries. TCRdb independently ran MiXCR on the PCR reads; one entry per CDR3 protein. The table lists hundreds of thousands of distinct CDR3 sequences, 53% of them singletons. The chain uses TRBV5-6 and TRBJ1-6; 8 bases map to TRBD1. Sequencing input: blood. This receptor was identified in a girl aged 5-17 years with multiple sclerosis. CDR3 region: CASSLWGQVGISPLHF. The DNA of the CDR3 is TGTGCCAGCAGCTTGTGGGGACAGGTGGGAATTTCGCCCCTCCACTTT.